The 31 T cell receptor beta chains below all came from one sample that was sequenced in a study of blood T cell repertoires in COVID-19. The table came from immunoSEQ multiplex PCR; TCRdb's copy has only in-frame clones and leaves some out. Among roughly 160,000 clones, 87% were seen once, and the ten largest hold roughly 7%. The sequenced sample consisted of PBMCs or T cells enriched from blood (not recorded which). Source of these receptors: a woman aged 50 to 60 who had recovered from COVID-19.

The V gene is TRBV9, the J gene TRBJ2-1; D is possibly TRBD2 (5 bases). V lost 0 bases and J 0 bases, leaving 7 bases between the germline ends. There are 15 residues in the CDR3. CDR1 is SGDLS, CDR2 YYNGEE, per germline. CDR3 amino acids: CASSVGGRSYNEQFF. The CDR3 DNA follows: TGTGCCAGCAGCGTAGGCGGGCGCTCCTACAATGAGCAGTTCTTC.

This clone was counted only a few times. The rearrangement links TRBV2 to TRBJ1-1; D is unresolved. The V gene lost 4 bases and the J gene lost 3 bases, with 3 bases spanning the gap. This CDR3 is 11 amino acids long. Germline V lookup: CDR1 SNHLY, CDR2 FYNNEI. Written as DNA, the CDR3 is TGTGCCAGCAGTGTAGACACTGAAGCTTTCTTT. It specifies CASSVDTEAFF.

The chain joins TRBV6-4 to TRBJ2-3; perhaps TRBD2 as D (6 bases). V shed 4 bases and J shed 1 base, with 18 bases lying between them. The CDR3 consists of 17 residues. Looked up from germline, CDR1 is MRHNA and CDR2 is SNTAGT. The CDR3 loop reads CASSAAEREFGTDTQYF. The CDR3 nucleotides are TGTGCCAGCAGTGCCGCGGAACGGGAGTTCGGCACAGATACGCAGTATTTT.

This rearrangement joins TRBV7-2 to TRBJ1-5; tentative D call: TRBD1 (6 bases). V was pared by 1 base and J by 0 bases, with 10 bases between. The germline CDR1 and CDR2 sequences are SGHTA and FQGNSA. The CDR3 covers 16 residues. The CDR3: CASSLGRGTSNQPQHF. The DNA for the CDR3 is TGTGCCAGCAGCTTAGGAAGGGGGACTAGCAATCAGCCCCAGCATTTT.

This clone was observed a single time. The V call is TRBV3-1 (or the pseudogene TRBV3-2), the J call TRBJ2-3; 12 positions match TRBD2. The CDR3 has 15 amino acids. CDR1 is LGHDT, CDR2 YNNKEL, per germline (reference sequence). V was pared by 5 bases and J by 5 bases, with 5 bases of the junction left unmatched. The chain's CDR3 is CASSSTSGSGDTQYF. The CDR3 DNA follows: TGTGCCAGCAGCTCGACTAGCGGGAGTGGAGATACGCAGTATTTT.

V is TRBV29-1 and J is TRBJ2-6; D possibly corresponds to TRBD1 (5 bases). Germline V gives CDR1 SQVTM, CDR2 ANQGSEA. Trimming stripped 2 bases from V and 1 base from J, with 15 bases between. The CDR3 sequence is 17 residues long. CDR3: CSVEIRGGLSGANVLTF. The CDR3 coding sequence is TGCAGCGTTGAAATAAGGGGTGGGTTGTCTGGGGCCAACGTCCTGACTTTC. Based on the CDR3 plus reference TRBV29-1 and TRBJ2-6, the full variable domain is SAVISQKPSRDICQRGTSLTIQCQVDSQVTMMFWYRQQPGQSLTLIATANQGSEATYESGFVIDKFPISRPNLTFSTLTVSNMSPEDSSIYLCSVEIRGGLSGANVLTFGAGSRLTVL.

This chain joins TRBV5-4 and TRBJ2-1; D perhaps matches TRBD2 (5 bases). V was pared by 2 bases and J by 4 bases, with 13 bases between. From germline, CDR1 is SGHNT and CDR2 YYREEE (reference sequence). The length of the CDR3 is 15 residues. CDR3 sequence (DNA): TGTGCCAGCAGCTTCGGGCGAGCGGCTTACAATGAGCAGTTCTTC. Encoded protein: CASSFGRAAYNEQFF.

The genes are TRBV11-2 and TRBJ2-1; 11 nucleotides line up with TRBD2. V lost 5 bases and J lost 4; bases outside the gene matches: 10. The CDR3 is 17 residues long. The germline V gene encodes CDR1 SGHAT and CDR2 FQNNGV. CDR3 residues: CASSRGTSGPLYNEQFF. The CDR3 DNA reads as TGTGCCAGCAGCCGCGGGACTAGCGGCCCTCTGTACAATGAGCAGTTCTTC.

The chain recombines TRBV28 with TRBJ1-1, with TRBD1 matching over 7 bases. V lost 7 bases, J lost 4 bases, and 18 bases stayed unmatched. Germline values: CDR1 MDHEN, CDR2 SYDVKM. The CDR3 has 17 residues. CDR3 sequence (DNA): TGTGCCAGCACGCAAACCCCCCGGACAGGCGGATCCACTGAAGCTTTCTTT. Encoded protein: CASTQTPRTGGSTEAFF.

The CDR3 nucleotides read TGTGCCAGCAGCCCCGCACTTAGCGGGAGATACAATGAGCAGTTCTTC. This gives the protein CASSPALSGRYNEQFF. The chain links TRBV11-3 to TRBJ2-1; 9 bases are shared with TRBD2. J was trimmed by 4 bases and V by 5 bases; bases with no gene match: 9. The V gene's germline CDR1 is SGHNT and CDR2 YENEEA. The CDR3 loop spans 16 amino acids.

The chain has TRBV6-5 and TRBJ2-7; the D gene is possibly TRBD2 (6 bases). CDR3 size: 13 residues. V was clipped by 6 bases and J by 4 bases, with 13 bases between them. CDR1 and CDR2 from the germline V gene are MNHEY and SVGAGI. In DNA form, the CDR3 reads TGTGCCAGCAGCCCGACTAGTGAGTACGAGCAGTACTTC. As protein: CASSPTSEYEQYF.

CDR3 DNA: TGTGCCAGCAGTCAGCGGGGCTACAATGAGCAGTTCTTC. Translated, it gives CASSQRGYNEQFF. The rearrangement links TRBV6-5 to TRBJ2-1, with 7 bases that match TRBD2. The CDR3 sequence is 13 residues long. Losses at the gene ends were 5 bases for V and 3 bases for J; bases not matched to a gene: 1. Germline V gives CDR1 MNHEY, CDR2 SVGAGI.

The genes are TRBV5-1 and TRBJ2-7, with 7 bases that match TRBD2. The CDR3 loop spans 11 amino acids. V lost 6 bases, J lost 7 bases, and 4 bases stayed unmatched. The germline V gene has CDR1 SGHRS and CDR2 YFSETQ. This CDR3 reads CASTKAGEQYF. CDR3 DNA sequence: TGCGCCAGCACTAAAGCGGGAGAGCAGTACTTC.

This chain uses TRBV11-2 with TRBJ2-3; 7 bases map to TRBD2. V shed 3 bases and J 8 bases; nucleotides not matched to a gene: 11. The germline CDR1 and CDR2 sequences are SGHAT and FQNNGV. The CDR3 runs 15 residues. CDR3 DNA sequence: TGTGCCAGCAGCTTCGAGGGCGGGAGTAGGGGTACGCAGTATTTT. This translates into CASSFEGGSRGTQYF.

This rearrangement joins TRBV20-1 to TRBJ2-7; D is possibly TRBD1 (6 bases). Trimming pared 3 bases from V and 4 bases from J, leaving 13 bases between. Germline CDR1 reads DFQATT; CDR2 reads SNEGSKA (reference sequence). This CDR3 spans 13 amino acids. CDR3 residues: CSASGRGKYEQYF. The CDR3 nucleotides are TGCAGTGCTAGTGGCAGGGGCAAATACGAGCAGTACTTC.

This rearrangement joins TRBV11-2 to TRBJ2-4, with 10 positions matching TRBD1. Germline V lookup: CDR1 SGHAT, CDR2 FQNNGV. Trimming took 6 bases from V and 2 from J; bases not matched to a gene: 13. CDR3 size: 18 residues. The CDR3 DNA follows: TGTGCCAGCAGGCGGTTACGACAGGGGGCTATTCCCAAAAACATTCAGTACTTC. Residues: CASRRLRQGAIPKNIQYF.

The chain links TRBV5-6 to TRBJ1-1; maybe TRBD1 (6 bases). Germline CDR1 SGHDT, CDR2 YYEEEE. The V end lost 2 bases, the J end lost 8 bases, and 13 bases lay between the germline ends. The CDR3 contains 13 residues. CDR3 region: CASSFTGKSEAFF. The CDR3 bases are TGTGCCAGCAGCTTTACAGGGAAGTCGGAAGCTTTCTTT.

The chain combines TRBV30 with TRBJ2-1; 13 bases agree with TRBD2. Trimming at V came to 1 base and at J to 9 bases, leaving 6 bases not matched to a gene. Germline V lookup: CDR1 GTSNPN, CDR2 SVGIG (reference sequence). CDR3 size: 15 residues. CDR3 residues: CAWSGGLAGRVEQFF. In nucleotides, the CDR3 is TGTGCCTGGAGTGGGGGACTAGCGGGAAGGGTTGAGCAGTTCTTC.

The V gene is TRBV11-2, the J gene TRBJ2-7; TRBD1 is a possible D gene (6 bases). The CDR3 totals 12 residues. Germline lookup yields CDR1 SGHAT and CDR2 FQNNGV. The ends were cut back, 1 base at V and 6 bases at J, with 7 bases in the middle. CDR3 DNA sequence: TGTGCCAGCAGCTTAGGAGGGGGCGAGCAGTACTTC. It codes for CASSLGGGEQYF.

The chain links TRBV7-2 to TRBJ1-6, with unresolved D. Trimming pared 2 bases from V and 7 bases from J, leaving 12 bases between. The CDR3 is 15 amino acids. Germline-derived CDR1 and CDR2 are SGHTA and FQGNSA. CDR3 coding DNA: TGTGCCAGCAGCTTATCCCCGGGGATGAATTCACCCCTCCACTTT. Residues: CASSLSPGMNSPLHF.

The CDR3 loop reads CASWTGTGTNTGELFF. The CDR3 coding sequence is TGTGCCAGCTGGACCGGGACAGGGACCAACACCGGGGAGCTGTTTTTT. This sequence joins TRBV27 and TRBJ2-2, with 9 bases aligning to TRBD1. There are 16 residues in the CDR3. Trimming at V came to 8 bases and at J to 2 bases, leaving 9 bases not matched to a gene. Germline V gene lookup returns CDR1 MNHEY and CDR2 SMNVEV (reference sequence).

The chain joins TRBV5-4 to TRBJ1-2, with a possible D match to TRBD1 (6 bases). Germline assignment: CDR1 SGHNT and CDR2 YYREEE (reference sequence). The CDR3 is made up of 13 amino acids. With 4 bases removed from V and 8 bases from J, the gap between germline ends came to 15 bases. CDR3 nucleotide sequence: TGTGCCAGCAGCCGTAACAGGGTGGGCGGCTACACCTTC. Encoded protein: CASSRNRVGGYTF.

This clone was detected once. The chain carries TRBV6-5 and TRBJ2-1; 11 nucleotides match TRBD2. CDR1 MNHEY and CDR2 SVGAGI come from the germline V gene. Trimming cost V 7 bases and J 7 bases; bases outside gene matches: 3. This CDR3 comprises 13 residues. This chain's CDR3 is CASTSSGRNEQFF. The CDR3 nucleotides are TGTGCCAGCACATCTAGCGGGAGGAATGAGCAGTTCTTC.

With regard to this clone: The junction differs from germline at one of its ends, possibly a read error. This sequence joins TRBV2 and TRBJ1-1; D may be TRBD1 (5 bases). CDR3 size: 12 residues. Germline V gives CDR1 SNHLY, CDR2 FYNNEI. DNA for the CDR3: TGTGCCAGCAGTGCCATGGACACTATTATTCGTTTT. Protein sequence: CASSAMDTIIRF.

This clone was seen more than once but under ten times. CDR3: CASSGGWRREYNEQFF. CDR3 DNA: TGTGCCAGCAGTGGCGGTTGGAGGAGGGAATACAATGAGCAGTTCTTC. The rearrangement links TRBV6-6 to TRBJ2-1; D possibly corresponds to TRBD2 (6 bases). Trimming stripped 5 bases from V and 4 bases from J, with 18 bases between. The CDR3 extends over 16 amino acids. Germline V gives CDR1 MNHNY, CDR2 SVGAGI (reference sequence).

The chain employs TRBV9 and TRBJ2-1; the match to TRBD2 covers 9 bases. The CDR3 length is 15 residues. V lost 7 bases and J lost 10; bases outside the gene matches: 15. Germline values: CDR1 SGDLS, CDR2 YYNGEE. The CDR3 nucleotides read TGTGCCAGCGGACCGGGACTAGGTCTAGCGGGGGAGCAGTTCTTC. Residues: CASGPGLGLAGEQFF.

This chain uses TRBV19 with TRBJ2-6, with D possibly matching TRBD1 (6 bases). V was pared by 2 bases and J by 3 bases, with 11 bases between. The germline gives CDR1 LNHDA, CDR2 SQIVND (reference sequence). The CDR3 extends over 16 amino acids. In DNA, the CDR3 is TGTGCCAGTAGTATAACGGACAGAGGTGGGGCCAACGTCCTGACTTTC. Translated, it gives CASSITDRGGANVLTF.

The rearrangement joins TRBV30 to TRBJ2-3, with TRBD1 matching 7 bases. This CDR3 has 14 residues. The germline gives CDR1 GTSNPN, CDR2 SVGIG (reference sequence). V was clipped by 0 bases and J by 1 base; unmatched bases: 1. CDR3 DNA: TGTGCCTGGAGTGTCACAGGGGGCACAGATACGCAGTATTTT. Amino acids: CAWSVTGGTDTQYF.

J is TRBJ2-3 and V is TRBV5-5; D is possibly TRBD1 (6 bases). CDR1 and CDR2 (germline): SGHKS, YYEKEE (reference sequence). CDR3 length equals 15 residues. V was clipped by 4 bases and J by 0 bases, with 12 bases between them. The CDR3 here is CASSIGQPSTDTQYF. Written as DNA, the CDR3 is TGTGCCAGCAGCATTGGACAGCCCAGCACAGATACGCAGTATTTT.

This chain joins TRBV20-1 and TRBJ2-1; TRBD1 aligns across 8 bases. This CDR3 is built from 11 residues. V lost 5 bases to trimming and J lost 9 bases; unmatched junction nucleotides: 3. Germline V gene lookup returns CDR1 DFQATT and CDR2 SNEGSKA (reference sequence). The CDR3: CSADRGGEQFF. CDR3 bases: TGCAGTGCTGACAGGGGTGGTGAGCAGTTCTTC.

V usage is TRBV3-1 (or the pseudogene TRBV3-2) and J usage is TRBJ2-6, with 10 bases matching TRBD1. J lost 3 bases, V lost 0 bases, and 8 bases had no gene match. The CDR3 extends over 19 amino acids. From germline, CDR1 is LGHDT and CDR2 YNNKEL (reference sequence). Written as DNA, the CDR3 is TGTGCCAGCAGCCAAGACTCTAGACAGGGGGCGAGTGGGGCCAACGTCCTGACTTTC. Translation: CASSQDSRQGASGANVLTF.